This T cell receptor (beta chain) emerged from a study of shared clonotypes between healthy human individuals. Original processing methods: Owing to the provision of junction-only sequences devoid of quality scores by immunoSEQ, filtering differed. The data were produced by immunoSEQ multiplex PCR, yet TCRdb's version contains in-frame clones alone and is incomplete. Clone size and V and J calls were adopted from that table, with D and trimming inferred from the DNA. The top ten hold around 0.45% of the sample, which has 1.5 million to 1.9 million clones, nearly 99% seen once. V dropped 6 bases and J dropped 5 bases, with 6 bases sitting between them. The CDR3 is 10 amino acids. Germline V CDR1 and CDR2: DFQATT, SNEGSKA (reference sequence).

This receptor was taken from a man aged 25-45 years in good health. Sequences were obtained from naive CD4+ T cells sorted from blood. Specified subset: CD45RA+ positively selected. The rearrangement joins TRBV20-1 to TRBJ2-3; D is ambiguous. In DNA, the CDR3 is TGCAGTGCCTTGGTAGATACGCAGTATTTT. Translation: CSALVDTQYF.